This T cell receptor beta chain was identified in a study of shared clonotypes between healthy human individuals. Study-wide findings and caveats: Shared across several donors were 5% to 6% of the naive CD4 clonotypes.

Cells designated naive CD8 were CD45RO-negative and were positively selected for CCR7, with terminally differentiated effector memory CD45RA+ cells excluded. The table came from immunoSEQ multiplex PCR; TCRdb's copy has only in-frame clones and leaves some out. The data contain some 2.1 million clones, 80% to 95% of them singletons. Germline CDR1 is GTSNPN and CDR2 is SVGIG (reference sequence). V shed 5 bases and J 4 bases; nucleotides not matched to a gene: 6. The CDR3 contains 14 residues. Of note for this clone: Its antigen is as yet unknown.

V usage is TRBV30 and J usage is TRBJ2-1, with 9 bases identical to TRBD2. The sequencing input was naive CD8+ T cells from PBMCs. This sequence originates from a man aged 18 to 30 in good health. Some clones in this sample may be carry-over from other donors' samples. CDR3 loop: CAWATSGLYNEQFF. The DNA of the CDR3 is TGTGCCTGGGCAACTAGCGGGCTATACAATGAGCAGTTCTTC.